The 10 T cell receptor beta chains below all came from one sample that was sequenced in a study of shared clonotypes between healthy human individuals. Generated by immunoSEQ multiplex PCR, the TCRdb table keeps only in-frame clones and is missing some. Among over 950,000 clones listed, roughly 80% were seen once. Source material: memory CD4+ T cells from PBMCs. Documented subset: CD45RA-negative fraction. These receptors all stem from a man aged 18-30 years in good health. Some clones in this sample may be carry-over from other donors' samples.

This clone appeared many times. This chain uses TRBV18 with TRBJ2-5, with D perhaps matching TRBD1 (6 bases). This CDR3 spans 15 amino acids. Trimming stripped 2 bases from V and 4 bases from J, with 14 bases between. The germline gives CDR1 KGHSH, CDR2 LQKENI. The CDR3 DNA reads TGTGCCAGCTCACCAATGGCCGAAGGGGGAGAGACCCAGTACTTC. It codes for CASSPMAEGGETQYF.

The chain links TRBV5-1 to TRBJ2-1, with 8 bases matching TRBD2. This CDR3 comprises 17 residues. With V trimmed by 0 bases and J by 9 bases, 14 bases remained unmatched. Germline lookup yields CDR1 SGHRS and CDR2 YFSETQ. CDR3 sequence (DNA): TGCGCCAGCAGCTTGGCTGGCGGTAGCGGGATGTTTCCTGAGCAGTTCTTC. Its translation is CASSLAGGSGMFPEQFF.

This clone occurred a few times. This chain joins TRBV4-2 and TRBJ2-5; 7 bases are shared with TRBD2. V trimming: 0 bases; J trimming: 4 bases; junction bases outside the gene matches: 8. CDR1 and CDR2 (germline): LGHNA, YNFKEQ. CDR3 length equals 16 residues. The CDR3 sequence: CASSQETRGRGETQYF. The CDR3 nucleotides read TGTGCCAGCAGCCAAGAAACTCGAGGGAGGGGAGAGACCCAGTACTTC.

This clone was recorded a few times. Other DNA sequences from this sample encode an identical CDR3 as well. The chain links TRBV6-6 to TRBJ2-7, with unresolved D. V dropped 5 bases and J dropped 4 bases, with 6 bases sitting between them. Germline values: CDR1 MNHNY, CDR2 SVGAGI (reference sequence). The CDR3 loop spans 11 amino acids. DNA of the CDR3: TGTGCCAGCAGTGGTGGATACGAGCAGTACTTC. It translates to CASSGGYEQYF.

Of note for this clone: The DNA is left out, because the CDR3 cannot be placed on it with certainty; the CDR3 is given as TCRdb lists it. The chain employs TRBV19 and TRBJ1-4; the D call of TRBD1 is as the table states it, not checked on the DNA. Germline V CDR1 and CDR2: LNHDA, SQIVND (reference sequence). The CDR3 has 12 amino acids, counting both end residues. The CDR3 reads CASSSGQGRLFF.

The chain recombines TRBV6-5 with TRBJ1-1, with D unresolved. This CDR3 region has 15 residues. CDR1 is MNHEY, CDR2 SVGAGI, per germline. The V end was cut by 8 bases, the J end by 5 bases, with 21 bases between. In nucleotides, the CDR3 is TGTGCCAGCCCGAGAATGAGAGCCCTGGGGACTGAAGCTTTCTTT. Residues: CASPRMRALGTEAFF.

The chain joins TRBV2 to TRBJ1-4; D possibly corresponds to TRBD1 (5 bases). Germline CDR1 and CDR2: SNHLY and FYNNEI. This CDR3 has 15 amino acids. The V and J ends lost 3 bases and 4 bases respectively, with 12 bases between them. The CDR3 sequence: CASSDRAGSNEKLFF. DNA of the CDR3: TGTGCCAGCAGTGATAGGGCAGGGAGTAATGAAAAACTGTTTTTT. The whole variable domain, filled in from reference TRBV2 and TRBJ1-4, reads EPEVTQTPSHQVTQMGQEVILRCVPISNHLYFYWYRQILGQKVEFLVSFYNNEISEKSEIFDDQFSVERPDGSNFTLKIRSTKLEDSAMYFCASSDRAGSNEKLFFGSGTQLSVL.

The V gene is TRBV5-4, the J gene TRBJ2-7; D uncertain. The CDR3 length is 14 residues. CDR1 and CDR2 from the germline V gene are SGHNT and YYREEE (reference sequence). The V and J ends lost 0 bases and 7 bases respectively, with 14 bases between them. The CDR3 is CASSLGISGREQYF. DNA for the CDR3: TGTGCCAGCAGCTTGGGGATCTCGGGCAGGGAGCAGTACTTC.

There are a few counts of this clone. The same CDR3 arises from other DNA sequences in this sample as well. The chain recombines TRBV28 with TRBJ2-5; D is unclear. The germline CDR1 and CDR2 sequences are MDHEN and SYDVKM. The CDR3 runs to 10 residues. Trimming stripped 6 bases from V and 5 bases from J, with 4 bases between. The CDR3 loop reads CASRGETQYF. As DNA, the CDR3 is TGTGCCAGCAGAGGGGAGACCCAGTACTTC.

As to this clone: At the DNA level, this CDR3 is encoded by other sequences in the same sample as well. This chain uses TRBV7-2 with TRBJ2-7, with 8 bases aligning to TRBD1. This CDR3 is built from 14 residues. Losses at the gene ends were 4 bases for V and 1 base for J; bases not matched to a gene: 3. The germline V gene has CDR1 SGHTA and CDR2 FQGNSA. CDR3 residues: CASSSDRVSYEQYF. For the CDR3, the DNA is TGTGCCAGCAGCTCGGACAGGGTGTCCTACGAGCAGTACTTC.